The 28 T cell receptor beta chains presented below share a single source sample, sequenced in a study of T cell responses to AZD1222 COVID-19 vaccine. Clones were sequenced by immunoSEQ multiplex PCR, and TCRdb holds only the in-frame ones, with some missing. Of approximately 130,000 clones listed, roughly nine tenths are singletons. The sequences come from peripheral blood, collected on day 0 of AZD1222 vaccination. The receptors were sampled from an adult in good health.

This clone was detected a few times. This chain uses TRBV27 with TRBJ2-3, with TRBD2 identical over 13 bases. Germline values: CDR1 MNHEY, CDR2 SMNVEV (reference sequence). Unmatched junction bases numbered 6, after V lost 6 bases and J lost 3 bases. The CDR3 is 16 amino acids. CDR3 coding DNA: TGTGCCAGCAGACCGACTAGCGGGAGGCCTACAGATACGCAGTATTTT. Its protein is CASRPTSGRPTDTQYF.

The chain links TRBV18 to TRBJ2-3; 9 bases are a match to TRBD2. Germline lookup yields CDR1 KGHSH and CDR2 LQKENI. CDR3 size: 17 residues. Trimming at V came to 2 bases and at J to 5 bases, leaving 11 bases not matched to a gene. The CDR3 here is CASSPGGAGGILDTQYF. Written as DNA, the CDR3 is TGTGCCAGCTCACCAGGCGGAGCGGGGGGAATTCTAGATACGCAGTATTTT.

V is TRBV7-2 and J is TRBJ2-2, with 10 bases that match TRBD2. CDR3 size: 18 residues. The junction had 11 bases not matched to a gene; V was cut back by 1 base and J by 6 bases. Germline lookup yields CDR1 SGHTA and CDR2 FQGNSA. The CDR3 loop is CASSLGLASGRAPGELFF. In DNA form, the CDR3 reads TGTGCCAGCAGCTTAGGTTTGGCGAGCGGGAGGGCCCCCGGGGAGCTGTTTTTT.

This clone was counted a few times. The V call is TRBV18, the J call TRBJ2-7; 7 nucleotides line up with TRBD2. CDR3 length: 13 amino acids. Per the germline V gene, CDR1 is KGHSH and CDR2 is LQKENI. V shed 6 bases and J 3 bases; nucleotides not matched to a gene: 5. In DNA form, the CDR3 reads TGTGCCAGCTCCCCCGGGGGGAACTACGAGCAGTACTTC. It yields the protein CASSPGGNYEQYF.

This rearrangement joins TRBV28 to TRBJ1-4; 9 bases map to TRBD1. J gave up 7 bases and V 2 bases, and 8 bases lay outside the gene matches. The germline V gene encodes CDR1 MDHEN and CDR2 SYDVKM. The CDR3 loop spans 16 amino acids. The CDR3, as DNA: TGTGCCAGCAGTTTACACACAGGGGGCGGGGGTGAAAAACTGTTTTTT. Its protein is CASSLHTGGGGEKLFF.

The V and J genes are TRBV3-1 (or the pseudogene TRBV3-2) and TRBJ2-5; possible D gene TRBD2, 6 bases. This CDR3 is built from 13 residues. CDR1 and CDR2 (germline): LGHDT, YNNKEL (reference sequence). Trimming left V 4 bases short and J 5 bases short, with 11 bases between. The chain's CDR3 is CASSRRERETQYF. The CDR3 bases are TGTGCCAGCAGCCGTCGGGAGCGGGAGACCCAGTACTTC.

The rearrangement links TRBV18 to TRBJ2-1; 11 positions match TRBD1. Trimming cost V 5 bases and J 6 bases; bases outside gene matches: 6. The length of the CDR3 is 15 residues. The V gene's germline CDR1 is KGHSH and CDR2 LQKENI. CDR3 nucleotides: TGTGCCAGCTCAGTGGGACAGGGGGAGATCAATGAGCAGTTCTTC. It encodes CASSVGQGEINEQFF.

The chain has TRBV6-1 and TRBJ2-7; 9 bases line up with TRBD1. V shed 3 bases and J 9 bases; nucleotides not matched to a gene: 15. The germline V gene encodes CDR1 MNHNS and CDR2 SASEGT. CDR3 size: 16 residues. CDR3 region: CASSDVAGTGLQRQYF. The CDR3 nucleotides are TGTGCCAGCAGTGACGTGGCCGGGACAGGGCTCCAACGGCAGTACTTC.

V is TRBV24-1 and J is TRBJ2-1; 8 nucleotides align to TRBD2. The CDR3 sequence is 12 residues long. Trimming at V came to 10 bases and at J to 7 bases, leaving 5 bases not matched to a gene. Germline V CDR1 and CDR2: KGHDR, SFDVKD. CDR3 sequence reads: CATSGSRNEQFF. The CDR3 region has the DNA TGTGCCACAAGCGGGAGCCGTAATGAGCAGTTCTTC.

The rearrangement uses TRBV18 and TRBJ2-3; perhaps TRBD1 as D (5 bases). This CDR3 comprises 14 residues. The germline V gene encodes CDR1 KGHSH and CDR2 LQKENI. V was pared by 6 bases and J by 0 bases, with 10 bases between. CDR3 sequence reads: CASSRQSSTDTQYF. The CDR3 DNA is TGTGCCAGCTCTCGACAGAGTAGCACAGATACGCAGTATTTT.

The V and J genes are TRBV12-5 and TRBJ1-1, with 7 positions matching TRBD1. Germline-derived CDR1 and CDR2 are LGHNT and FRNRAP. The CDR3 sequence is 14 residues long. J gave up 5 bases and V 7 bases, and 10 bases lay outside the gene matches. CDR3 sequence: CASVLDRVGTEAFF. In DNA form, the CDR3 reads TGTGCTAGTGTCCTTGACAGGGTGGGAACTGAAGCTTTCTTT.

The chain is built from TRBV5-1 and TRBJ2-3, with D maybe TRBD2 (6 bases). Germline CDR1 is SGHRS and CDR2 is YFSETQ. V dropped 0 bases and J dropped 4 bases, with 15 bases sitting between them. CDR3 length equals 16 residues. The CDR3 spells CASSLGAAGDSDTQYF. In DNA, the CDR3 is TGCGCCAGCAGCTTGGGTGCAGCGGGCGATTCAGATACGCAGTATTTT.

The V call is TRBV5-8, the J call TRBJ1-6; a weak D match, TRBD1 (6 bases). Germline V gives CDR1 SGHTS, CDR2 YDEGEE. The V end was cut by 10 bases, the J end by 0 bases, with 14 bases between. The CDR3 runs to 15 residues. The CDR3 sequence is CAGSGDVSYNSPLHF. The CDR3 nucleotides read TGTGCCGGTTCAGGGGACGTCTCCTATAATTCACCCCTCCACTTT.

The V call is TRBV7-9, the J call TRBJ2-7; D is uncertain. The germline CDR1 and CDR2 sequences are SEHNR and FQNEAQ (reference sequence). Trimming left V 6 bases short and J 4 bases short, with 10 bases between. The CDR3 has 12 residues. This CDR3 is CASSQLVYEQYF. The CDR3 bases are TGTGCCAGCAGTCAACTCGTATACGAGCAGTACTTC.

J is TRBJ1-6 and V is TRBV5-1, with D maybe TRBD1 (6 bases). The germline CDR1 and CDR2 sequences are SGHRS and YFSETQ. V was cut by 0 bases and J by 6 bases, with 13 bases left in between. This CDR3 is 16 amino acids long. In DNA, the CDR3 is TGCGCCAGCAGCTTGGAGGGGGTCAGGGTTAATTCACCCCTCCACTTT. Translated, it gives CASSLEGVRVNSPLHF.

The rearrangement links TRBV6-4 to TRBJ1-1, with TRBD1 identical over 7 bases. This CDR3 has 15 residues. CDR1 is MRHNA, CDR2 SNTAGT, per germline. Trimming took 5 bases from V and 1 from J; bases not matched to a gene: 7. This chain's CDR3 is CASSSEGAPNTEAFF. The CDR3 DNA follows: TGTGCCAGCAGTTCGGAGGGGGCCCCGAACACTGAAGCTTTCTTT.

This chain links TRBV27 with TRBJ2-3; D gene ambiguous. Germline CDR1 and CDR2: MNHEY and SMNVEV (reference sequence). V dropped 3 bases and J dropped 11 bases, with 24 bases sitting between them. The CDR3 sequence is 16 residues long. The CDR3 DNA is TGTGCCAGCAGTTTTTCCCCAATCCCCAGCCCTGTAGGGCAGTATTTT. It encodes CASSFSPIPSPVGQYF.

This rearrangement joins TRBV4-1 to TRBJ1-4, with a weak D call TRBD1 (5 bases). This CDR3 has 15 amino acids. Trimming shortened V by 0 bases and J by 4 bases, and 9 bases separated the two germline ends. Germline V CDR1 and CDR2: MGHRA, YSYEKL. The CDR3 nucleotides are TGCGCCAGCAGCCAAGATAGACAGTTTAATGAAAAACTGTTTTTT. Its translation is CASSQDRQFNEKLFF.

This clone was recorded once. This chain links TRBV3-1 (or the pseudogene TRBV3-2) with TRBJ1-4, with D possibly being TRBD1 (5 bases). Germline CDR1 LGHDT, CDR2 YNNKEL (reference sequence). V was shortened by 0 bases and J by 7 bases, with 12 bases between the two germline ends. The CDR3 totals 15 residues. CDR3 region: CASSQEWGRGEKLFF. The DNA for the CDR3 is TGTGCCAGCAGCCAAGAGTGGGGGAGGGGTGAAAAACTGTTTTTT.

This clone came up once. The V call is TRBV3-1 (or the pseudogene TRBV3-2), the J call TRBJ1-1; tentative D call: TRBD1 (5 bases). The CDR3 length is 14 residues. Germline V CDR1 and CDR2: LGHDT, YNNKEL (reference sequence). V dropped 7 bases and J dropped 0 bases, with 12 bases sitting between them. In DNA, the CDR3 is TGTGCCAGCACCCGGGACGGGATGAACACTGAAGCTTTCTTT. Translation: CASTRDGMNTEAFF.

The chain uses TRBV7-9 and TRBJ1-2; D gene uncertain. Between the trimmed V and J ends, which lost 4 bases and 8 bases, there was a span of 17 bases. This CDR3 is 14 amino acids long. Germline assignment: CDR1 SEHNR and CDR2 FQNEAQ (reference sequence). DNA for the CDR3: TGTGCCAGCAGCTCCATAGGGTTTGATCCGGGCTACACCTTC. Translating it yields CASSSIGFDPGYTF.

V and J are TRBV30 and TRBJ2-7; D ambiguous. This CDR3 has 12 amino acids. V was shortened by 3 bases and J by 7 bases, with 13 bases between the two germline ends. The germline CDR1 and CDR2 sequences are GTSNPN and SVGIG (reference sequence). The CDR3 region has the DNA TGTGCCTGGAGCCCGACGGGCTGGGAGCAGTACTTC. Translation gives CAWSPTGWEQYF.

CDR3 loop: CASSGDRGAGNQPQHF. In DNA form, the CDR3 reads TGTGCCAGCAGTGGAGACAGGGGCGCGGGGAATCAGCCCCAGCATTTT. The chain couples TRBV6-1 to TRBJ1-5; 8 bases are shared with TRBD1. Trimming removed 4 bases from V and 4 bases from J; junction bases left unmatched: 9. The CDR3 runs to 16 residues. Germline loops: CDR1 MNHNS, CDR2 SASEGT.

The V and J genes are TRBV3-1 (or the pseudogene TRBV3-2) and TRBJ1-2, with unresolved D. V dropped 1 base and J dropped 7 bases, with 10 bases sitting between them. Germline V gene lookup returns CDR1 LGHDT and CDR2 YNNKEL (reference sequence). The CDR3 covers 13 residues. The CDR3 here is CASSQVGLGGYTF. The CDR3 DNA reads as TGTGCCAGCAGCCAAGTAGGGTTGGGTGGCTACACCTTC.

The chain couples TRBV2 to TRBJ1-2; no firm D call. Looked up from germline, CDR1 is SNHLY and CDR2 is FYNNEI. The CDR3 loop spans 13 amino acids. V lost 7 bases and J lost 0, with 9 bases in between. The CDR3 sequence is CASIRSTNYGYTF. CDR3 coding DNA: TGTGCCAGCATCCGGAGCACTAACTATGGCTACACCTTC.

The V gene is TRBV5-1, the J gene TRBJ2-2; D unresolved. Germline CDR1 and CDR2: SGHRS and YFSETQ. The CDR3 sequence is 13 residues long. Between the trimmed V and J ends, which lost 7 bases and 0 bases, there was a span of 7 bases. The CDR3 loop reads CASGSPNTGELFF. CDR3 bases: TGCGCCAGCGGTTCGCCGAACACCGGGGAGCTGTTTTTT.

The rearrangement links TRBV11-2 to TRBJ2-2; D call uncertain. The CDR3 has 14 residues. Germline-derived CDR1 and CDR2 are SGHAT and FQNNGV. Trimming took off 4 bases at V and 1 base at J, with 7 bases between the two ends. CDR3 bases: TGTGCCAGCAGCTCGCAGGTGAACACCGGGGAGCTGTTTTTT. Translating it yields CASSSQVNTGELFF.

The rearrangement joins TRBV5-1 to TRBJ2-2; D remains ambiguous. V was clipped by 1 base and J by 8 bases, with 3 bases between them. The CDR3 runs to 11 residues. Germline CDR1 reads SGHRS; CDR2 reads YFSETQ. The CDR3 is CASSLRGELFF. DNA of the CDR3: TGCGCCAGCAGCTTGCGTGGGGAGCTGTTTTTT.